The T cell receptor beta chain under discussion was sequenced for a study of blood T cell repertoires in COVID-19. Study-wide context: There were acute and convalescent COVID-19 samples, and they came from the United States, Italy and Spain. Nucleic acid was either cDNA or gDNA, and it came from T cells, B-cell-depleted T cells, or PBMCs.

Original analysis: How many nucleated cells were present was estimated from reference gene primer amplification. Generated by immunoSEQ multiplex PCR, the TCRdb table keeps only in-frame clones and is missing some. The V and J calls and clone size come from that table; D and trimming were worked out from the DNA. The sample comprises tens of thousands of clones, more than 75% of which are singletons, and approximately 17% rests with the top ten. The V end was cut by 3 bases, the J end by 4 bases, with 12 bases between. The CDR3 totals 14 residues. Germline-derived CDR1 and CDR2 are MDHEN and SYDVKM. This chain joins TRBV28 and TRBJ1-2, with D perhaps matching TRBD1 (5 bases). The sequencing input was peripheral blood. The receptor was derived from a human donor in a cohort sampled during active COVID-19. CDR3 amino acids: CASSFVGALYGYTF. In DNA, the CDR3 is TGTGCCAGCAGTTTCGTAGGGGCCCTCTATGGCTACACCTTC.